This T cell receptor (beta chain) appears in the sequencing data of a study of blood T cell repertoires in COVID-19. Turning to the study itself: Researchers got acute and convalescent COVID-19 samples from the United States, Italy and Spain. In each case, the material was cDNA or gDNA derived from T cells, B-cell-depleted T cells, or PBMCs.

Sequenced by immunoSEQ multiplex PCR; TCRdb stores in-frame clones only, minus some. Altogether 40,000 or so clones are present, roughly four fifths being singletons, with the ten largest covering less than 25%. Germline assignment: CDR1 MNHNS and CDR2 SASEGT. The CDR3 runs to 12 residues. The V gene end was trimmed by 0 bases and the J gene end by 9 bases; junction bases not matched to a gene: 1. The sequence derives from a human donor with acute or convalescent COVID-19. The donor label of this sample is uncertain. The chain has TRBV6-1 and TRBJ1-1; 7 nucleotides agree with TRBD1. Sequencing was performed on peripheral blood. The CDR3 reads CASSEAGGKAFF. DNA for the CDR3: TGTGCCAGCAGTGAAGCAGGGGGCAAAGCTTTCTTT.